This record looks at one T cell receptor beta chain sequence and its context. CDR3 length: 17 residues. Between the trimmed V and J ends, which lost 0 bases and 4 bases, there was a span of 16 bases. Germline lookup yields CDR1 SGHDT and CDR2 YYEEEE. TCRdb keeps only in-frame clones here, not all; method: immunoSEQ multiplex PCR. Of a few hundred thousand clones in the sample, around 93% were seen once. This sample was included in a study of shared T cell receptors in the human thymus. The rearrangement links TRBV5-6 to TRBJ1-4, with a weak D call TRBD1 (6 bases). Sequenced material: thymocytes. The receptor was isolated from a human donor. The CDR3 spells CASSLEAGGQYNEKLFF. The CDR3 nucleotides are TGTGCCAGCAGCTTGGAGGCCGGGGGGCAGTATAATGAAAAACTGTTTTTT.